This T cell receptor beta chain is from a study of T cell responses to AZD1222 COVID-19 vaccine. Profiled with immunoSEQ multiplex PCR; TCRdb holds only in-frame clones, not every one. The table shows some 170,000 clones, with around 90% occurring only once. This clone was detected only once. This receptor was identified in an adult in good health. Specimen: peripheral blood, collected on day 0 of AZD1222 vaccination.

The CDR3: CASSIQGRGPQHF. CDR3 bases: TGCGCCAGCAGCATTCAGGGCCGGGGGCCCCAGCATTTT. The V and J genes are TRBV5-1 and TRBJ1-5; weak D call: TRBD1 (5 bases). The CDR3 loop spans 13 amino acids. Germline V CDR1 and CDR2: SGHRS, YFSETQ. Deletions cut 4 bases from V and 9 bases from J, with 14 bases between.